This TCR beta chain was documented in a study of cytomegalovirus exposure and HLA in healthy donors. Findings and caveats of the study: Rare TCR sequences dominated, though some public TCRs recurred in many donors.

The germline V gene has CDR1 MDHEN and CDR2 SYDVKM. J lost 9 bases, V lost 3 bases, and 9 bases had no gene match. The CDR3 runs 15 residues. On this clone itself: Its cognate antigen is unknown.

The PCR had 60 Vbeta and 13 Jbeta primers. Only in-frame clones appear in the TCRdb table, and some are missing; sequencing was by immunoSEQ multiplex PCR. This sample has 110,000 to 150,000 clones, with less than 85% found just once. The clonotype comes from a woman aged 60-75 years in good health and CMV-seropositive. The chain joins TRBV28 to TRBJ2-1, with 9 bases fitting TRBD2. Specimen: PBMCs. The CDR3 sequence is CASSFPAGGSREQFF. The DNA for the CDR3 is TGTGCCAGCAGTTTTCCCGCGGGAGGGTCTCGTGAGCAGTTCTTC.